Below, one T cell receptor (beta chain) is given with its context. Its specificity is not known. Since a much larger clone is just one base distant, this may be a read error. Next came a second PCR, run for 7 to 11 cycles, which used a sample-barcoded 5' primer along with a J-beta primer mix. Each cDNA molecule was tagged by a template-switch adaptor with 12 random nucleotides. TCRdb independently ran MiXCR on the 5' RACE reads; one entry per CDR3 protein. The sample contains 1,800,000 or so distinct CDR3 sequences, about two fifths of which appear only once. The data are from a study of blood T cells in healthy people across ages. Overall study findings and caveats: Strongly correlated with naive T cell percentage was TCR beta diversity.

The CDR3 consists of 13 residues. Trimming left V 6 bases short and J 2 bases short, with 10 bases between. Germline V gene lookup returns CDR1 MNHEY and CDR2 SVGAGI. The gene calls are TRBV6-5 and TRBJ1-1, with TRBD1 as a possible D gene (6 bases). Sequencing input: blood. The TCR comes from a human donor in good health. The chain's CDR3 is CASREQGNTEAFF. CDR3 coding DNA: TGTGCCAGCAGAGAACAGGGTAACACTGAAGCTTTCTTT.